This TCR beta chain was sequenced for a study of T cells in Graves' hyperthyroidism and ophthalmopathy. V was pared by 4 bases and J by 6 bases, with 7 bases of the junction left unmatched. The germline gives CDR1 SGHTS, CDR2 YDEGEE. The CDR3 has 14 amino acids. TCR beta CDR3 region amplification was performed from RNA transcripts. During a first-round RT-PCR of the TCR CDR3, the HTBI primer set was used. Using its own MiXCR run on the multiplex PCR reads, TCRdb lists one record per CDR3 protein. The sample yields more than 500,000 distinct CDR3 sequences, 16% seen once. Exclusions: uncontrolled infection, other autoimmune disease, pregnancy, lactation. Out of approximately 10 ml of fresh peripheral blood came the PBMCs.

The chain has TRBV5-8 and TRBJ1-2; 9 bases are a match to TRBD1. The receptor comes from a woman aged 25 to 45 with Graves' ophthalmopathy. Sample: blood. CDR3 region: CASSTGTGWNGYTF. CDR3 nucleotides: TGTGCCAGCAGCACGGGGACAGGGTGGAATGGCTACACCTTC.